The 30 T cell receptor beta chains below all came from one sample that was sequenced in a study of blood T cell repertoires in COVID-19. TCRdb's copy holds only in-frame clones and misses some; the assay was immunoSEQ multiplex PCR. The profile shows about 150,000 clones, roughly 80% of them singletons. Sequenced sample: peripheral blood. Receptor source: a human donor in a cohort sampled during active COVID-19.

The chain carries TRBV12-3 or TRBV12-4 and TRBJ1-2; D perhaps matches TRBD1 (5 bases). The ends were cut back, 10 bases at V and 4 bases at J, with 13 bases in the middle. The CDR3 has 12 amino acids. The CDR3 bases are TGTGCCACTCGGGGGGATTCCTATGGCTACACCTTC. The encoded protein is CATRGDSYGYTF.

The chain links TRBV4-1 to TRBJ2-3, with D perhaps matching TRBD2 (7 bases). Trimming shortened V by 0 bases and J by 5 bases, and 15 bases separated the two germline ends. The CDR3 loop spans 16 amino acids. Germline CDR1 is MGHRA and CDR2 is YSYEKL. The CDR3 protein is CASSQEVRGGIDTQYF. The CDR3 DNA sequence: TGCGCCAGCAGCCAAGAAGTGAGGGGGGGGATAGATACGCAGTATTTT.

This chain links TRBV6-5 with TRBJ1-5, with TRBD1 identical over 10 bases. Germline assignment: CDR1 MNHEY and CDR2 SVGAGI. J lost 2 bases, V lost 11 bases, and 0 bases had no gene match. CDR3 length: 12 residues. The CDR3 coding sequence is TGTGCCGGACAGGGGGGCAATCAGCCCCAGCATTTT. Encoded protein: CAGQGGNQPQHF.

Only a few counts were recorded for this clone. V and J are TRBV6-6 and TRBJ1-6; 8 bases are shared with TRBD1. J lost 5 bases, V lost 2 bases, and 2 bases had no gene match. The CDR3 is made up of 15 amino acids. Germline V gene sequence: CDR1 MNHNY, CDR2 SVGAGI (reference sequence). This chain's CDR3 is CASSYLTGDNSPLHF. The CDR3 coding sequence is TGTGCCAGCAGTTACCTGACAGGGGATAATTCACCCCTCCACTTT.

V and J are TRBV6-5 and TRBJ1-5; D gene uncertain. The V end lost 7 bases, the J end lost 0 bases, and 13 bases lay between the germline ends. Germline assignment: CDR1 MNHEY and CDR2 SVGAGI. The CDR3 consists of 15 residues. The DNA for the CDR3 is TGTGCCAGCAACCCGTACAGTGTTAGCAATCAGCCCCAGCATTTT. Its protein is CASNPYSVSNQPQHF.

The chain employs TRBV9 and TRBJ2-1, with D tentatively TRBD2 (6 bases). The V gene's germline CDR1 is SGDLS and CDR2 YYNGEE. V was pared by 5 bases and J by 5 bases, with 11 bases between. The CDR3 has 13 residues. This chain's CDR3 is CASRRAGDNEQFF. The CDR3 DNA is TGTGCCAGCAGGAGAGCGGGCGACAATGAGCAGTTCTTC.

The chain is built from TRBV28 and TRBJ1-5; D remains ambiguous. The CDR3 loop spans 13 amino acids. Between the trimmed V and J ends, which lost 6 bases and 6 bases, there was a span of 12 bases. CDR1 and CDR2 from the germline V gene are MDHEN and SYDVKM. DNA of the CDR3: TGTGCCAGCAGCCAAAACCGGGGTCAGCCCCAGCATTTT. The encoded protein is CASSQNRGQPQHF.

The chain has TRBV7-8 and TRBJ2-1; possibly TRBD2 for D (6 bases). The V and J ends lost 1 base and 0 bases respectively, with 10 bases between them. The CDR3 sequence is 16 residues long. Germline values: CDR1 SGHVS, CDR2 FQNEAQ. This chain's CDR3 is CASSLGGRNSYNEQFF. In nucleotides, the CDR3 is TGTGCCAGCAGCTTAGGAGGGAGGAACTCCTACAATGAGCAGTTCTTC. Full variable domain (outside the CDR3, taken from reference TRBV7-8 and TRBJ2-1): GAGVSQSPRYKVAKRGQDVALRCDPISGHVSLFWYQQALGQGPEFLTYFQNEAQLDKSGLPSDRFFAERPEGSVSTLKIQRTQQEDSAVYLCASSLGGRNSYNEQFFGPGTRLTVL.

As regards this clone: This CDR3 is also generated by other DNA sequences in the sample. This chain uses TRBV30 with TRBJ2-3, with 11 bases identical to TRBD2. The junction had 7 bases not matched to a gene; V was cut back by 0 bases and J by 5 bases. The CDR3 is made up of 16 amino acids. CDR1 and CDR2 (germline): GTSNPN, SVGIG (reference sequence). CDR3 region: CAWSVGLAGGGDTQYF. The CDR3 DNA sequence: TGTGCCTGGAGTGTAGGTCTAGCGGGAGGAGGAGATACGCAGTATTTT.

This clone was counted a single time. This CDR3 is CASSSPGTSGGAGTDTQYF. The DNA of the CDR3 is TGTGCCAGCAGTTCGCCCGGGACTAGCGGGGGGGCGGGCACAGATACGCAGTATTTT. The chain uses TRBV28 and TRBJ2-3; 16 bases are shared with TRBD2. J lost 1 base, V lost 4 bases, and 8 bases had no gene match. Germline lookup yields CDR1 MDHEN and CDR2 SYDVKM. The CDR3 length is 19 residues.

The J gene is TRBJ1-3, the V gene TRBV28; TRBD1 agrees at 8 bases. J lost 0 bases, V lost 6 bases, and 4 bases had no gene match. Germline V gene lookup returns CDR1 MDHEN and CDR2 SYDVKM. CDR3 length equals 15 residues. CDR3: CASSGGQASGNTIYF. CDR3 coding DNA: TGTGCCAGCAGCGGGGGACAGGCCTCTGGAAACACCATATATTTT.

This rearrangement joins TRBV12-5 to TRBJ1-4; the D is unclear. CDR3 size: 13 residues. The V and J ends lost 3 bases and 5 bases respectively, with 7 bases between them. Germline CDR1 reads LGHNT; CDR2 reads FRNRAP. Here the CDR3 reads CASGLDGNEKLFF. DNA of the CDR3: TGTGCTAGTGGTTTAGACGGGAATGAAAAACTGTTTTTT.

The J gene is TRBJ1-6, the V gene TRBV6-1; D might be TRBD1 (5 bases). Per germline, CDR1 MNHNS and CDR2 SASEGT. Trimming removed 3 bases from V and 8 bases from J, with 23 bases in between. The CDR3 is 18 amino acids. The CDR3 spells CASSDATGQGVPYSPLHF. As DNA, the CDR3 is TGTGCCAGCAGTGATGCTACTGGTCAGGGTGTCCCTTATTCACCCCTCCACTTT.

The chain carries TRBV2 and TRBJ1-1, with D perhaps TRBD1 (5 bases). Trimming removed 6 bases at V and 1 base at J, with 15 bases between. This CDR3 has 15 residues. The germline CDR1 and CDR2 sequences are SNHLY and FYNNEI. The CDR3 here is CASRGKMGGNTEAFF. The CDR3 DNA reads TGTGCCAGCAGAGGTAAAATGGGGGGGAACACTGAAGCTTTCTTT.

This clone was seen only once. The chain carries TRBV5-1 and TRBJ2-3, with a weak D call TRBD1 (6 bases). V lost 0 bases to trimming and J lost 2 bases, with 13 bases between them. Germline assignment: CDR1 SGHRS and CDR2 YFSETQ. The CDR3 has 16 amino acids. The CDR3, as DNA: TGCGCCAGCAGCTTGGCGACAGGCTCATCCACAGATACGCAGTATTTT. This gives the protein CASSLATGSSTDTQYF. Full variable domain (missing parts from reference TRBV5-1 and TRBJ2-3): KAGVTQTPRYLIKTRGQQVTLSCSPISGHRSVSWYQQTPGQGLQFLFEYFSETQRNKGNFPGRFSGRQFSNSRSEMNVSTLELGDSALYLCASSLATGSSTDTQYFGPGTRLTVL.

CDR3 DNA sequence: TGTGCCAGCAGGGTCCTAGCGGGGGGTAACAATGAGCAGTTCTTC. Translation: CASRVLAGGNNEQFF. The chain couples TRBV2 to TRBJ2-1, with 11 nucleotides matching TRBD2. Germline assignment: CDR1 SNHLY and CDR2 FYNNEI. The CDR3 has 15 residues. Trimming removed 6 bases from V and 5 bases from J; junction bases left unmatched: 6.

This clone has only one observation. The chain recombines TRBV19 with TRBJ2-2; 11 nucleotides line up with TRBD1. V lost 3 bases to trimming and J lost 3 bases; unmatched junction nucleotides: 9. The CDR3 length is 18 residues. The V gene's germline CDR1 is LNHDA and CDR2 SQIVND (reference sequence). The CDR3, as DNA: TGTGCCAGTAGTATGGGAGAGGGACAGGGGGGGTACACCGGGGAGCTGTTTTTT. This translates into CASSMGEGQGGYTGELFF.

The rearrangement uses TRBV3-1 (or the pseudogene TRBV3-2) and TRBJ2-7; 9 bases are a match to TRBD2. The CDR3 is 13 amino acids. Unmatched junction bases numbered 6, after V lost 5 bases and J lost 7 bases. CDR1 and CDR2 (germline): LGHDT, YNNKEL (reference sequence). The CDR3 DNA follows: TGTGCCAGCAGCTTCGGGACTAGCCTGGAGCAGTACTTC. Its protein product is CASSFGTSLEQYF.

The genes are TRBV30 and TRBJ2-6; possibly TRBD1 for D (6 bases). Germline CDR1 is GTSNPN and CDR2 is SVGIG (reference sequence). The V end lost 6 bases, the J end lost 0 bases, and 12 bases lay between the germline ends. The CDR3 is 15 residues long. The CDR3: CACWTDNSGANVLTF. Written as DNA, the CDR3 is TGTGCCTGCTGGACAGACAACTCTGGGGCCAACGTCCTGACTTTC.

This chain joins TRBV19 and TRBJ2-2, with D maybe TRBD2 (5 bases). The V end was cut by 8 bases, the J end by 1 base, with 17 bases between. The CDR3 is made up of 16 amino acids. Germline V CDR1 and CDR2: LNHDA, SQIVND (reference sequence). The CDR3 sequence: CASQVGSRENTGELFF. CDR3 nucleotide sequence: TGTGCCAGTCAAGTAGGTTCGAGGGAGAACACCGGGGAGCTGTTTTTT.

On this clone itself: The sample carries other DNA sequences with the same CDR3. This sequence joins TRBV9 and TRBJ2-5, with D perhaps matching TRBD2 (5 bases). V lost 5 bases and J lost 5, with 7 bases in between. This CDR3 has 11 residues. The V gene's germline CDR1 is SGDLS and CDR2 YYNGEE. CDR3 sequence: CASSRGETQYF. In DNA, the CDR3 is TGTGCCAGCAGTAGAGGGGAGACCCAGTACTTC.

The CDR3 here is CASSPRDRGSYLWGYTF. The DNA for the CDR3 is TGTGCCAGCAGTCCCCGGGACAGGGGGTCCTATCTTTGGGGCTACACCTTC. The chain uses TRBV28 and TRBJ1-2, with 11 bases matching TRBD1. This CDR3 has 17 amino acids. Trimming at V came to 5 bases and at J to 8 bases, leaving 16 bases not matched to a gene. Germline V gene data show CDR1 as MDHEN and CDR2 as SYDVKM.

The V and J genes are TRBV7-2 and TRBJ1-2, with 11 positions matching TRBD1. Germline V gene sequence: CDR1 SGHTA, CDR2 FQGNSA. CDR3 length equals 16 residues. With V trimmed by 2 bases and J by 4 bases, 6 bases remained unmatched. CDR3 nucleotides: TGTGCCAGCAGCTTATCCGGGACAGGGGGGGGCTATGGCTACACCTTC. As protein: CASSLSGTGGGYGYTF.

The chain links TRBV30 to TRBJ1-6; TRBD1 aligns across 7 bases. The CDR3 length is 16 residues. The V and J ends lost 7 bases and 0 bases, in that order; junction bases with no gene match: 9. Germline values: CDR1 GTSNPN, CDR2 SVGIG (reference sequence). CDR3 region: CAFTPGQSSYNSPLHF. The DNA for the CDR3 is TGTGCCTTCACCCCGGGACAGAGCTCCTATAATTCACCCCTCCACTTT.

The CDR3, as DNA: TGTGCCAGCAGTGAATATGGGCAGGGGGCCGACGAGCAGTACTTC. It is translated as CASSEYGQGADEQYF. The chain links TRBV25-1 to TRBJ2-7, with 8 bases matching TRBD1. The junction had 6 bases not matched to a gene; V was cut back by 0 bases and J by 5 bases. CDR3 length: 15 amino acids. The germline CDR1 and CDR2 sequences are MGHDK and SYGVNS.

CDR3 nucleotide sequence: TGTGCCAGCAGCCCTCGGGGAGCGGGGGTCAAAAACATTCAGTACTTC. The encoded protein is CASSPRGAGVKNIQYF. The J gene is TRBJ2-4, the V gene TRBV28; 8 bases line up with TRBD2. This CDR3 is 16 amino acids long. Germline CDR1 reads MDHEN; CDR2 reads SYDVKM. The V gene end was trimmed by 6 bases and the J gene end by 3 bases; junction bases not matched to a gene: 10.

J is TRBJ1-1 and V is TRBV2; possible D gene TRBD1, 6 bases. The V end was cut by 6 bases, the J end by 3 bases, with 11 bases between. CDR1 and CDR2 (germline): SNHLY, FYNNEI. The CDR3 loop spans 13 amino acids. DNA of the CDR3: TGTGCCAGCAGCGGGAACAGGGACACTGAAGCTTTCTTT. Translation: CASSGNRDTEAFF.

The chain carries TRBV18 and TRBJ2-3; 11 bases are shared with TRBD2. CDR1 and CDR2 (germline): KGHSH, LQKENI. The CDR3 is 16 amino acids. J lost 4 bases, V lost 3 bases, and 6 bases had no gene match. This CDR3 reads CASSPNSGRASDTQYF. The CDR3 DNA is TGTGCCAGCTCACCTAATAGCGGGAGGGCCTCAGATACGCAGTATTTT.

The V call is TRBV5-1, the J call TRBJ2-7, with 10 positions matching TRBD1. After removal of 5 bases from V and 2 bases from J, the junction contained 4 bases not matched to a gene. Germline CDR1 reads SGHRS; CDR2 reads YFSETQ. The CDR3 length is 14 residues. In DNA, the CDR3 is TGCGCCAGCAGTTGGACAGGGGGGACCTACGAGCAGTACTTC. Its protein product is CASSWTGGTYEQYF.

This chain uses TRBV7-8 with TRBJ2-3; 12 nucleotides match TRBD2. The germline gives CDR1 SGHVS, CDR2 FQNEAQ. The J segment lost 2 bases and the V segment lost 4 bases, leaving 4 bases of the junction unmatched. The CDR3 extends over 16 amino acids. The chain's CDR3 is CASSSRLAGVTDTQYF. The CDR3 DNA reads as TGTGCCAGCAGCTCCCGACTAGCGGGAGTCACAGATACGCAGTATTTT.